This T cell receptor beta chain derives from a study of cytomegalovirus exposure and HLA in healthy donors (dated by TCRdb to between 2016 and 2019). The study in broad terms: The approximately 710 repertoires of the first cohort and the 120 validation repertoires were produced on the same platform, according to a later analysis. A separate validation cohort of approximately 130 different subjects was used in addition to the 666-subject first cohort. The study was designed to test whether signatures of past pathogen exposure could be identified by cataloging public T cell receptors. High-throughput TCR immunosequencing, statistical association of individual TCRs with disease status, and machine learning were combined to predict cytomegalovirus infection status. The paper's findings and limits, for the study overall: A total of 164 TCR beta chains were listed by the study as associated with cytomegalovirus. In vitro tests confirmed that a few of the cytomegalovirus-associated TCR beta chains recognize cytomegalovirus antigens. A later analysis had no HLA typing for the validation cohort, so co-occurrence there was scored across all 120 repertoires. Subsequent analysis determined that TCRs grouped into clusters in the first cohort also showed a tendency toward co-occurrence across the roughly 110 validation repertoires, and approximately 94% of cluster scores exceeded 0. According to the authors, the approach could potentially be generalized to other disease states and immunological phenotypes. The classifier was reported to diagnose cytomegalovirus status with high specificity and sensitivity in both the original cohort and the validation cohort. Across donors, most TCR sequences were observed very rarely, whereas some public TCRs were present in many individuals.

Donors formed part of the validation cohort, which comprised about 130 subjects and was distinct from the first cohort of fewer than 750 subjects. The library came from the immunoSEQ multiplex PCR assay. Per the source publication's procedure: A statistical classification framework was developed to diagnose cytomegalovirus status using the catalog of TCR beta chain sequences. The immuneACCESS repertoire file appears here via TCRdb, limited to in-frame rearrangements. These files lack a portion of the clones; in checked studies, under half of the deficit traces to unresolved V genes, and the cause of the others is not known. V and J calls and clone size are those listed in that table; D and trimming were worked out from the DNA. This sample comprises about 110,000 clones, under 85% of them detected only once. The top ten hold approximately 2.9% of the sample. Note on this clone: Its antigen remains undetermined. The record has no base qualities; no much larger clone is one base away.

The junction carries 15 bases between V and J, which are trimmed by 4 bases and 6 bases respectively. As encoded in the germline V gene, CDR1 is MGHDK while CDR2 is SYGVNS. Including cysteine and phenylalanine, the CDR3 has 14 amino acids. The retained sequence is limited to the CDR3, 42 bases, with the frame set at the first base. This sequence uses TRBV25-1 and TRBJ1-2; the best D guess is TRBD1, with 5 bases matching. The receptor was isolated from a woman under 30 in good health and CMV-seronegative. Input material: PBMCs. The DNA is TGTGCCAGCAGTGCCCCACTCGGGGGAAATGGCTACACCTTC. This sequence encodes CASSAPLGGNGYTF.